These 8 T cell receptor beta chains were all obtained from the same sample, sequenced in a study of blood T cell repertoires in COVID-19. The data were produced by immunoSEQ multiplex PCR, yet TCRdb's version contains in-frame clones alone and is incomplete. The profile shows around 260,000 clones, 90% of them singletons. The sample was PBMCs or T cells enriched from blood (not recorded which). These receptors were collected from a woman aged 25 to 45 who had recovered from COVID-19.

The CDR3 DNA reads TGTGCCAGCAGCCGCACAGGGGCATTCTCTGGAAACACCATATATTTT. This codes for CASSRTGAFSGNTIYF. The V call is TRBV9, the J call TRBJ1-3; 7 positions match TRBD1. Per germline, CDR1 SGDLS and CDR2 YYNGEE. V was clipped by 4 bases and J by 0 bases; unmatched bases: 7. The CDR3 consists of 16 residues. The variable domain in full, with the rest retrieved from reference TRBV9 and TRBJ1-3, is DSGVTQTPKHLITATGQRVTLRCSPRSGDLSVYWYQQSLDQGLQFLIQYYNGEERAKGNILERFSAQQFPDLHSELNLSSLELGDSALYFCASSRTGAFSGNTIYFGEGSWLTVV.

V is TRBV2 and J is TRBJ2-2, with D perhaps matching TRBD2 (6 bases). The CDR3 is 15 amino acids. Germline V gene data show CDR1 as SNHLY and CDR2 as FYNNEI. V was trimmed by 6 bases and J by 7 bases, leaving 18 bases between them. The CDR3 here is CASSLYGGGHGELFF. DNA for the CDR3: TGTGCCAGCAGCCTTTACGGGGGAGGTCACGGGGAGCTGTTTTTT.

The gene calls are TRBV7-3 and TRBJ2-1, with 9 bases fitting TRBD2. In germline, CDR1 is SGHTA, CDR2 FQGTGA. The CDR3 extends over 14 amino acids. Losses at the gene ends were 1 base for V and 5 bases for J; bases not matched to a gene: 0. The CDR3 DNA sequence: TGTGCCAGCAGCTTAAGCGGGAGGGACAATGAGCAGTTCTTC. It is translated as CASSLSGRDNEQFF.

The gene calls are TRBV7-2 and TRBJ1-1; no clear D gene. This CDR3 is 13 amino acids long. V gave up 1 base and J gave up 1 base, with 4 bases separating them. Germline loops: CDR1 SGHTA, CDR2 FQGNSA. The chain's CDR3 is CASSLDKNTEAFF. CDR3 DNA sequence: TGTGCCAGCAGCTTAGATAAGAACACTGAAGCTTTCTTT.

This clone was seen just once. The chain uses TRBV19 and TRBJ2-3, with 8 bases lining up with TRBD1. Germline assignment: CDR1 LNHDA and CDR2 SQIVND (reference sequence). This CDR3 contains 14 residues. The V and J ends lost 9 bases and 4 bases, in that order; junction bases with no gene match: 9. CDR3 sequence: CASGDRPLSDTQYF. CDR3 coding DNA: TGTGCCAGCGGGGACAGGCCGCTATCAGATACGCAGTATTTT.

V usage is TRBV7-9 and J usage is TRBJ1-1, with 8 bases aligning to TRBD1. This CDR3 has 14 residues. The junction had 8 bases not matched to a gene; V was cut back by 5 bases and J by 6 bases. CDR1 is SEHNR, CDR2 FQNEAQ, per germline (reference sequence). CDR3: CASSEDRGVSEAFF. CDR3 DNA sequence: TGTGCCAGCAGCGAAGACAGGGGTGTCTCTGAAGCTTTCTTT.

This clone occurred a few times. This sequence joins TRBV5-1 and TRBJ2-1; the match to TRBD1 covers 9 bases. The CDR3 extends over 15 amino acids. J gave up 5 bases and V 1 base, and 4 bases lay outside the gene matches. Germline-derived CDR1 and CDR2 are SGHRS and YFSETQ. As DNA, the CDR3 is TGCGCCAGCAGCTTGTGGGGACAGGGACACAATGAGCAGTTCTTC. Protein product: CASSLWGQGHNEQFF.

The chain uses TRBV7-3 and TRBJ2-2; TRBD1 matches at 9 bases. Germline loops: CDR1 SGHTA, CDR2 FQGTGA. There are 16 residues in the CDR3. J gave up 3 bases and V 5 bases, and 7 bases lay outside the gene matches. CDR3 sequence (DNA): TGTGCCAGCAGCCCGAGGACAGGGGCAGACACCGGGGAGCTGTTTTTT. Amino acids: CASSPRTGADTGELFF.